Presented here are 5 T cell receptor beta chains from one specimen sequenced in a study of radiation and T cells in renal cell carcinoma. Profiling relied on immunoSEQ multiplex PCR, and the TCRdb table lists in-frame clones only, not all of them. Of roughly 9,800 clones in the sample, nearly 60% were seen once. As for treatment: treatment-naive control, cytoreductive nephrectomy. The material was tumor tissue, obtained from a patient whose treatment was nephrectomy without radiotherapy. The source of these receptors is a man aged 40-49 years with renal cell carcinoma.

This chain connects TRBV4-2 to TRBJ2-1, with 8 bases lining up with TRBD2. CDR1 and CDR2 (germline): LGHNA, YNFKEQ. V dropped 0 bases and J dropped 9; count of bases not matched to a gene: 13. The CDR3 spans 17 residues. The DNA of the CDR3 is TGTGCCAGCAGCCAAGATGCCCAGGAGCGGGAGTGGGGTGAGCAGTTCTTC. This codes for CASSQDAQEREWGEQFF.

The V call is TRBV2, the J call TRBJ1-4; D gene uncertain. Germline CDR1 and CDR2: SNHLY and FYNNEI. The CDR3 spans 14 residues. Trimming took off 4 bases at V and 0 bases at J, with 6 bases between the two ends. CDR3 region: CASSGGATNEKLFF. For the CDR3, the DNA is TGTGCCAGCAGTGGCGGGGCAACTAATGAAAAACTGTTTTTT.

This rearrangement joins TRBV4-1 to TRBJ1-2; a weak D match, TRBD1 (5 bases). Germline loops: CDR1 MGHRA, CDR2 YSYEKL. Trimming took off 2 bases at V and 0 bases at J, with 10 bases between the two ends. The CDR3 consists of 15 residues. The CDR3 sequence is CASSQRDLSNYGYTF. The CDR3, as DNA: TGCGCCAGCAGCCAAAGGGACCTCTCTAACTATGGCTACACCTTC.

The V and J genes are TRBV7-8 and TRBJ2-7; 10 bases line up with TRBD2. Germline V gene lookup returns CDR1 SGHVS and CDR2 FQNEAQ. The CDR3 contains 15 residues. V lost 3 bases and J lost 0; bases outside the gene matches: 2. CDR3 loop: CASSFRLAGSYEQYF. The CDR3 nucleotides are TGTGCCAGCAGCTTCCGACTAGCGGGCTCCTACGAGCAGTACTTC.

The CDR3 DNA sequence: TGTGCCAGCAGTTGGGGACAGGGGCTTCCTAACTATGGCTACACCTTC. Its protein is CASSWGQGLPNYGYTF. This chain uses TRBV6-5 with TRBJ1-2; the match to TRBD1 covers 10 bases. Per the germline V gene, CDR1 is MNHEY and CDR2 is SVGAGI. Trimming took 4 bases from V and 0 from J; bases not matched to a gene: 5. This CDR3 is built from 16 residues.